This record looks at one T cell receptor (beta chain) sequence and its context. The sample belongs to a study of blood T cell repertoires in COVID-19. Deletions cut 2 bases from V and 10 bases from J, with 14 bases between. The CDR3 runs 13 residues. CDR1 SEHNR and CDR2 FQNEAQ come from the germline V gene (reference sequence). The repertoire was sequenced with immunoSEQ multiplex PCR; TCRdb's copy has only in-frame clones and lacks some. Of about 140,000 clones detected, over 80% appear once; the ten largest clones hold roughly 1.4%. The V gene is TRBV7-9, the J gene TRBJ1-1; the D gene is possibly TRBD1 (6 bases). The TCR sequence derives from a human donor in a cohort sampled during active COVID-19. The sequencing sample was made of peripheral blood. This CDR3 reads CASSLSGVDAAFF. CDR3 coding DNA: TGTGCCAGCAGCTTATCAGGGGTTGACGCAGCTTTCTTT.